The 9 T cell receptor beta chains reported below all come from one sample, sequenced in a study of shared clonotypes between healthy human individuals. Clones were sequenced by immunoSEQ multiplex PCR, and TCRdb holds only the in-frame ones, with some missing. The repertoire holds about 1 million clones, with roughly 70% as singletons. The sample consisted of memory CD4+ T cells sorted from blood. Subset described: CD45RA-negative fraction. The receptors originated from a young man in good health.

The chain has TRBV4-1 and TRBJ1-3; D is possibly TRBD1 (5 bases). V lost 1 base to trimming and J lost 2 bases, with 12 bases between them. Germline V gene data show CDR1 as MGHRA and CDR2 as YSYEKL. This CDR3 contains 16 residues. This CDR3 reads CASSQAGRDPGNTIYF. CDR3 bases: TGCGCCAGCAGCCAAGCCGGCAGGGATCCTGGAAACACCATATATTTT.

V is TRBV10-2 and J is TRBJ2-1; D is unresolved. The V end lost 7 bases, the J end lost 6 bases, and 10 bases lay between the germline ends. CDR1 and CDR2 (germline): WSHSY, SAAADI. This CDR3 comprises 12 residues. CDR3 protein: CASTRTTNEQFF. DNA of the CDR3: TGCGCCAGCACCCGCACGACCAATGAGCAGTTCTTC.

The chain carries TRBV18 and TRBJ2-1; TRBD2 aligns across 10 bases. CDR1 is KGHSH, CDR2 LQKENI, per germline. Trimming took 1 base from V and 2 from J; bases not matched to a gene: 2. This CDR3 spans 16 amino acids. The CDR3 protein is CASSPLTSGTYNEQFF. In DNA form, the CDR3 reads TGTGCCAGCTCACCACTCACTAGCGGGACCTACAATGAGCAGTTCTTC.

Note on this clone: This same CDR3 is encoded by further DNA sequences in the sample. This chain links TRBV9 with TRBJ2-1, with D perhaps assigned TRBD1 or TRBD2 (5 bases each). The V gene's germline CDR1 is SGDLS and CDR2 YYNGEE. Trimming removed 2 bases from V and 4 bases from J, with 10 bases in between. The CDR3 sequence is 14 residues long. CDR3 sequence (DNA): TGTGCCAGCAGCGTGGACGGGGCTTACAATGAGCAGTTCTTC. This codes for CASSVDGAYNEQFF.

The chain combines TRBV7-9 with TRBJ2-6; D possibly corresponds to TRBD1 (6 bases). This CDR3 is built from 16 residues. Germline V CDR1 and CDR2: SEHNR, FQNEAQ (reference sequence). With 6 bases removed from V and 2 bases from J, the gap between germline ends came to 14 bases. The CDR3 reads CASSSQGSAGANVLTF. CDR3 DNA sequence: TGTGCCAGCAGTTCCCAGGGGTCAGCTGGGGCCAACGTCCTGACTTTC.

The CDR3 nucleotides read TGTGCCAGCAGTGACCTTCCTAGCCGGGGCCTCTACGAGCAGTACTTC. As protein: CASSDLPSRGLYEQYF. The chain links TRBV2 to TRBJ2-7, with D perhaps matching TRBD1 or TRBD2 (5 bases each). The CDR3 totals 16 residues. CDR1 SNHLY and CDR2 FYNNEI come from the germline V gene. V dropped 3 bases and J dropped 3 bases, with 18 bases sitting between them. The entire variable domain, with the rest obtained from reference TRBV2 and TRBJ2-7, is as follows: EPEVTQTPSHQVTQMGQEVILRCVPISNHLYFYWYRQILGQKVEFLVSFYNNEISEKSEIFDDQFSVERPDGSNFTLKIRSTKLEDSAMYFCASSDLPSRGLYEQYFGPGTRLTVT.

The chain uses TRBV29-1 and TRBJ1-1, with unresolved D. V lost 4 bases, J lost 0 bases, and 9 bases lay in between. This CDR3 is 13 amino acids long. Per germline, CDR1 SQVTM and CDR2 ANQGSEA. CDR3 bases: TGCAGCGTTGCAGGTCCCATGAACACTGAAGCTTTCTTT. It yields the protein CSVAGPMNTEAFF.

The rearrangement links TRBV6-5 to TRBJ2-1; unclear D gene. With 3 bases removed from V and 4 bases from J, the gap between germline ends came to 13 bases. The CDR3 length is 15 residues. The germline gives CDR1 MNHEY, CDR2 SVGAGI. CDR3 sequence: CASSYDEKNYNEQFF. The CDR3 DNA follows: TGTGCCAGCAGTTATGACGAAAAAAATTACAATGAGCAGTTCTTC.

Notes on this clone: A much larger clonotype is one base distant, so this may be a read error. V is TRBV5-6 and J is TRBJ1-1; D might be TRBD1 (6 bases). This CDR3 has 14 amino acids. The V and J ends lost 2 bases and 1 base respectively, with 9 bases between them. Germline V lookup: CDR1 SGHDT, CDR2 YYEEEE. The CDR3 spells CASSFTGWNTEAFF. DNA for the CDR3: TGTGCCAGCAGCTTTACAGGGTGGAACACTGAAGCTTTCTTT.